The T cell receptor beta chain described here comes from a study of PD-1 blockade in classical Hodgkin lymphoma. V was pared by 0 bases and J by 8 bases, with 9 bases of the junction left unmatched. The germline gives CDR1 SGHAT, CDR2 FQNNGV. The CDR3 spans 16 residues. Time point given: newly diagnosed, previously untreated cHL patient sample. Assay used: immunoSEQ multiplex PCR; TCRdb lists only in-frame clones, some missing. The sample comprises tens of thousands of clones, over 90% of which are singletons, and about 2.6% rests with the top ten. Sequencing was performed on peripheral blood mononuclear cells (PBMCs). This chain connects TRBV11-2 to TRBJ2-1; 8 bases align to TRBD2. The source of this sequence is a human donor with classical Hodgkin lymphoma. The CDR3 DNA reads TGTGCCAGCAGCTTAGATTTTGCGGGAGGTAGTCATGAGCAGTTCTTC. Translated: CASSLDFAGGSHEQFF.